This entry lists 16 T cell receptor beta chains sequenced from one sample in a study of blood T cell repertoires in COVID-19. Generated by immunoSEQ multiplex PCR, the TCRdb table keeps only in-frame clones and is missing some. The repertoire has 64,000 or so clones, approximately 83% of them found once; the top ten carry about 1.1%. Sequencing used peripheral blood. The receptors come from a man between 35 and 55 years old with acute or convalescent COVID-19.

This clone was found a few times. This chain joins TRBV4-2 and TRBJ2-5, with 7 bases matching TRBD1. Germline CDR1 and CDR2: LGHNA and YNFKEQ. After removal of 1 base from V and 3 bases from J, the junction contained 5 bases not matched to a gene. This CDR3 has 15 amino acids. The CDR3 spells CASSQGTGDKETQYF. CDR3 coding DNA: TGTGCCAGCAGCCAAGGAACAGGGGATAAAGAGACCCAGTACTTC.

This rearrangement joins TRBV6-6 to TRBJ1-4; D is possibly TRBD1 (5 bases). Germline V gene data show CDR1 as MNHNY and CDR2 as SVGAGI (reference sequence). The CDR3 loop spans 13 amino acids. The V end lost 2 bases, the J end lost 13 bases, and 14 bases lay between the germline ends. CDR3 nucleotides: TGTGCCAGCAGTTACCCCGATAGGGGAAGACTGTTTTTT. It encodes CASSYPDRGRLFF.

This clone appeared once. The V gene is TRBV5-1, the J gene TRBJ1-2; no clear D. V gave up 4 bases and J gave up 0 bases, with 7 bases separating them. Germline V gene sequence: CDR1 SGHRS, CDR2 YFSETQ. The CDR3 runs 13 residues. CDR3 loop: CASSEQTNYGYTF. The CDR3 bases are TGCGCCAGCAGCGAACAGACTAACTATGGCTACACCTTC.

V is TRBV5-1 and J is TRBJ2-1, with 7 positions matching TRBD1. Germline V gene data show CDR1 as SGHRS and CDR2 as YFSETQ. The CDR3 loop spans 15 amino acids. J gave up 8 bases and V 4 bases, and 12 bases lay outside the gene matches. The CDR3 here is CASSPRGRQEYEQFF. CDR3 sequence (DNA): TGCGCCAGCAGCCCGAGGGGGCGGCAGGAATATGAGCAGTTCTTC.

The CDR3 DNA reads TGTGCCAGCAGTCCCCAAGGACTTTCCCTAGATACGCAGTATTTT. This encodes CASSPQGLSLDTQYF. The chain joins TRBV2 to TRBJ2-3; possibly TRBD2 for D (5 bases). Trimming removed 5 bases at V and 5 bases at J, with 17 bases between. CDR1 and CDR2 from the germline V gene are SNHLY and FYNNEI. The CDR3 has 15 amino acids.

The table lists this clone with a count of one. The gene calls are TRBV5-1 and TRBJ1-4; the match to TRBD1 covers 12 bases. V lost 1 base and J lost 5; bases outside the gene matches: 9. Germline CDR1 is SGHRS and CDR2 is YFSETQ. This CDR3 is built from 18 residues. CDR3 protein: CASSLPLGTGGDNEKLFF. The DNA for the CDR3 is TGCGCCAGCAGCTTGCCCCTCGGGACAGGGGGCGACAATGAAAAACTGTTTTTT.

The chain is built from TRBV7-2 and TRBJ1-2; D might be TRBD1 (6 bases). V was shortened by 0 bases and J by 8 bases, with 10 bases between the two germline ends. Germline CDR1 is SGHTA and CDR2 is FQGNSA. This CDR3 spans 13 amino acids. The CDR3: CASSLAWTEGYTF. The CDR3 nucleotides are TGTGCCAGCAGCTTAGCTTGGACAGAGGGCTACACCTTC.

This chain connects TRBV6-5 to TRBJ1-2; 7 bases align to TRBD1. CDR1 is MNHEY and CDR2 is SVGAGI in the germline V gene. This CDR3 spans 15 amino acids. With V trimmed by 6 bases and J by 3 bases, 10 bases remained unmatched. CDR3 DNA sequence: TGTGCCAGCAGCGCATCAGGGGGTTGGGACTATGGCTACACCTTC. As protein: CASSASGGWDYGYTF.

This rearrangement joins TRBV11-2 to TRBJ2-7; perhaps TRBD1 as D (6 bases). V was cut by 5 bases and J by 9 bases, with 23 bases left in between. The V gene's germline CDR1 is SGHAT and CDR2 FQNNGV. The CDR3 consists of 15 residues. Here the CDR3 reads CASSGGGDNRLRQYF. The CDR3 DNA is TGTGCCAGCAGCGGGGGTGGGGACAATCGGTTGCGGCAGTACTTC.

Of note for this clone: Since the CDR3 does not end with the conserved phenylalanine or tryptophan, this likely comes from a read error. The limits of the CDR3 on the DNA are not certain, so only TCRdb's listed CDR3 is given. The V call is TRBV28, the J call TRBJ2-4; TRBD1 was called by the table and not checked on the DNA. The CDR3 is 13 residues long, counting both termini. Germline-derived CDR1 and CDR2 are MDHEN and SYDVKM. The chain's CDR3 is CASSLGSDRGLYI.

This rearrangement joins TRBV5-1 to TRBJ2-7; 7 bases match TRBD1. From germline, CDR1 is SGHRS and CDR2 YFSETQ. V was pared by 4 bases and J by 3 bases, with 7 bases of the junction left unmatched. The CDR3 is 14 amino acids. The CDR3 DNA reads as TGCGCCAGCAGCGTCGACAGGGTGGGCTACGAGCAGTACTTC. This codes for CASSVDRVGYEQYF.

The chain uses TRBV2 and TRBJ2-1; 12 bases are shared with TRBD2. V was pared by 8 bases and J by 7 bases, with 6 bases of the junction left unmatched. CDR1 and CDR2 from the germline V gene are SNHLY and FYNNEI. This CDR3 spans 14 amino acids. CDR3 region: CASVTSGGTNEQFF. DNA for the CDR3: TGTGCCAGCGTTACTAGCGGGGGGACAAATGAGCAGTTCTTC. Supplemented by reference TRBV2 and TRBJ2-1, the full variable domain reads EPEVTQTPSHQVTQMGQEVILRCVPISNHLYFYWYRQILGQKVEFLVSFYNNEISEKSEIFDDQFSVERPDGSNFTLKIRSTKLEDSAMYFCASVTSGGTNEQFFGPGTRLTVL.

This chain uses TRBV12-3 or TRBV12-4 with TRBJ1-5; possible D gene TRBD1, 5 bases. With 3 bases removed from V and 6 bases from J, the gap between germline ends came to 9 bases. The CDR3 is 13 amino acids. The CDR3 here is CASSFGGSQPQHF. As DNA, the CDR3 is TGTGCCAGCAGTTTTGGGGGGAGTCAGCCCCAGCATTTT.

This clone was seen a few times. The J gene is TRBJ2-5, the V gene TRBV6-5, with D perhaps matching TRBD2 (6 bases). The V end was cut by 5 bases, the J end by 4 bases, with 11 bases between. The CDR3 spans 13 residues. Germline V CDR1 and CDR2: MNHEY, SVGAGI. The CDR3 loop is CASSPQGGETQYF. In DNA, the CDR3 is TGTGCCAGCAGTCCCCAGGGAGGAGAGACCCAGTACTTC.

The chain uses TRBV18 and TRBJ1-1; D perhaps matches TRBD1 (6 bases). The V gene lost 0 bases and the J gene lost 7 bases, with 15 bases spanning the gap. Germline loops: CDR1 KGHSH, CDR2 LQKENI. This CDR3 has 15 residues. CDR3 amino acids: CASSPPTGKVGEAFF. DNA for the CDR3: TGTGCCAGCTCACCACCCACAGGGAAGGTTGGTGAAGCTTTCTTT.

The CDR3 region has the DNA TGTGCCAGCAAAGTCGACTTCGTGCAGGGGTATGGCTACACCTTC. Translated, it gives CASKVDFVQGYGYTF. V and J are TRBV2 and TRBJ1-2, with D tentatively TRBD1 (6 bases). The CDR3 is made up of 15 amino acids. The germline gives CDR1 SNHLY, CDR2 FYNNEI. V gave up 7 bases and J gave up 5 bases, with 20 bases separating them.